This record looks at one T cell receptor (beta chain) sequence and its context. What it recognizes is unknown. Germline lookup yields CDR1 MGHRA and CDR2 YSYEKL. The CDR3 extends over 12 amino acids. V was trimmed by 9 bases and J by 8 bases, leaving 13 bases between them. Pools of viral peptides were used by the ViraFEST assay to expand antigen-specific CD4+ T cells ahead of sequencing. The authors isolated CD4+ T cells after 10 days of culture. In the vaccine recipients, nucleocapsid antibodies were negative and there was no prior SARS-CoV-2 infection. PBMC cultures contained approximately 1.8 million cells per well, 7.5 to 10 IU/ml IL-2 and around 9.6 ug/ml peptides. A half-medium replacement with IL-2 medium was carried out on days 3 and 7. This sample was taken from a study of vaccination effects on CD4 cells after COVID-19. Whole-study results and caveats: Relatively few convalescent patients took part in the study, which had no early post-infection timepoints.

Produced via immunoSEQ multiplex PCR; TCRdb's table is partial and in-frame only. The sample contains 20,000 to 25,000 clones, 60% to 80% of which appear only once. The TCR was taken from a human donor who received a COVID-19 vaccine. Specimen: CD4+ T cells from PBMCs cultured with HCoV-NL63 spike peptides, collected before COVID-19 vaccination. The chain carries TRBV4-1 and TRBJ1-4; D remains ambiguous. The CDR3 spells CASSVYGEKLFF. The DNA for the CDR3 is TGCGCCAGTAGCGTTTATGGCGAAAAACTGTTTTTT.